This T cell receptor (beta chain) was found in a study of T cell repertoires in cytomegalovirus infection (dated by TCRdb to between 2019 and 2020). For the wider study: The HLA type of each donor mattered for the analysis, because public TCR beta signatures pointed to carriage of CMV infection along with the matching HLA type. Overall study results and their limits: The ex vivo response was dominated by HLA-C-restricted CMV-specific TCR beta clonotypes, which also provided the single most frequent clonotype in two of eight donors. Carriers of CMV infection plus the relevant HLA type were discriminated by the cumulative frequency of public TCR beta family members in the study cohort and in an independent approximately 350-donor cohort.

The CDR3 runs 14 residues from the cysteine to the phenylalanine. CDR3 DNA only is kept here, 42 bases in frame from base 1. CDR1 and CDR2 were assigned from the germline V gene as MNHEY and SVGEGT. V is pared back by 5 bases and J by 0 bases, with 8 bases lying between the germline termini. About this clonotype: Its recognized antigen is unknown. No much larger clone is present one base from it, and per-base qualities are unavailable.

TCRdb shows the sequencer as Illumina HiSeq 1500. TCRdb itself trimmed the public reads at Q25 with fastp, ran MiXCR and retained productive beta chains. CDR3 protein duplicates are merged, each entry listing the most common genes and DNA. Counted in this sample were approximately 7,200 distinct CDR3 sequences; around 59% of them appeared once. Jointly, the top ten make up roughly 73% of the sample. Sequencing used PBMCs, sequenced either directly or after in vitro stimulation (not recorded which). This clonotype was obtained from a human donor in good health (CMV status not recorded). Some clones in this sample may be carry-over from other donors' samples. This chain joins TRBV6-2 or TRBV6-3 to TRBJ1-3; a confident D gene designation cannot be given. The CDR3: CASSAWNSGNTIYF. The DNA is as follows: TGTGCCAGCAGTGCCTGGAACTCTGGAAACACCATATATTTT.